This paragraph covers one TCR beta chain sequence. Only in-frame clones appear in the TCRdb table, and some are missing; sequencing was by immunoSEQ multiplex PCR. The sample includes 150,000 to 200,000 clones. This record comes from a study of control samples from healthy donors and cancer patients. Per the germline V gene, CDR1 is MDHEN and CDR2 is SYDVKM. V lost 4 bases to trimming and J lost 4 bases, with 19 bases between them. The CDR3 is 16 amino acids. The clonotype was recovered from a woman in her 30s in good health. The chain is built from TRBV28 and TRBJ2-5; D might be TRBD2 (7 bases). The specimen was blood. The CDR3 DNA follows: TGTGCCAGCAGTTCCCCTGGGGGGGCCCCGCGAGAGACCCAGTACTTC. This codes for CASSSPGGAPRETQYF.